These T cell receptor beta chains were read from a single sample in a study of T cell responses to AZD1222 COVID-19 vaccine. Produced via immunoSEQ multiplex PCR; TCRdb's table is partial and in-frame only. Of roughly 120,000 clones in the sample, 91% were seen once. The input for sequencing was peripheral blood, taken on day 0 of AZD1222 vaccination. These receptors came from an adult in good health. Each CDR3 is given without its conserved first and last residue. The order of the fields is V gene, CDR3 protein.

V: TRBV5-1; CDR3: ASSVGPIMNTEAF
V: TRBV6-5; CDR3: ASSSGKEADTQY
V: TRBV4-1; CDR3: ASSQEGRARNTEAF
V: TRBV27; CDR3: ASSLVSTYNEQF
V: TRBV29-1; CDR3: SVAANYGYT
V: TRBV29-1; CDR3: SVEEFGEAF
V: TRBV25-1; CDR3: ASSALQTNEKLF
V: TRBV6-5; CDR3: ASRGTGGRGEQY
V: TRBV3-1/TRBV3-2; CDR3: ASSPVPGQGSTRGYT
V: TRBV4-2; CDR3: ASSQGTGWEQY
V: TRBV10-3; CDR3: AIRDPLNSHQPQH
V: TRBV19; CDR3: ASSKREFNTDTQY
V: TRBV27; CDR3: ASSLNRVGQPQH
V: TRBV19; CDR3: ASRAGHYNTEAF
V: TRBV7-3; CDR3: ASSPTLASTDTQY
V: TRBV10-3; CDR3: AISPGSSPGYGYT
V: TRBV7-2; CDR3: ASSLNTDYEQY
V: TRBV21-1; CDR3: ANPLAEWGETQY
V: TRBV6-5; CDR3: ASSYRDSLANYGYT
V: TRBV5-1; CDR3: ASSLDGTPQY
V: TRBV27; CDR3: ASSTGGIGQPQH
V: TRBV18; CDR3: ASSPDSGELF
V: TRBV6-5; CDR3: ASSYSPTSGRVIQY
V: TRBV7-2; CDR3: ASSNGLAGDNEQF
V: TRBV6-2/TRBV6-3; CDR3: ASSPPGSVQPQH
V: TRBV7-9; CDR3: ASSSDRGLQY
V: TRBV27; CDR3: ASLKRENTGELF
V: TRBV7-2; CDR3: ASSLILASSTDTQY
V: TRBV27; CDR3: ASSGQADTYEQY
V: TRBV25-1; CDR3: ASSAGQGFTYNSPLH
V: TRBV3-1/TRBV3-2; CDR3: ASSPGGTGFTYTQY
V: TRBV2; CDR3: ASSEQEGNTEAF
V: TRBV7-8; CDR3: ASSFYKGPTEAF
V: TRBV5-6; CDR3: ASLFGAGQETQY
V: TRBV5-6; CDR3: ASSLALTGGGQPQH
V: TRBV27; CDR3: ASSLTQGAGEQY
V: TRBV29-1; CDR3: SVDPLRGPI
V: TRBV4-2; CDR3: ASSQKLTPDGTQY
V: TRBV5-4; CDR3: ASSSRGGAGLDTQY
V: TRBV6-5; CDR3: ASSNSGYEQY
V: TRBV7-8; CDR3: ASSLRGAQPQH
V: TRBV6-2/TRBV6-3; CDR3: ASSYEGAVEAF
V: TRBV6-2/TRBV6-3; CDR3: ASSAGGGSDEQY
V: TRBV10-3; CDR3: AISRDLYTEAF
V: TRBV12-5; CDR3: ASGLGVQVSNQPQH
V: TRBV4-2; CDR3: ASRIEGGTGELF